The 2 T cell receptor beta chains given below trace back to one sample, sequenced in a study of blood T cell repertoires in COVID-19. Generated by immunoSEQ multiplex PCR, the TCRdb table keeps only in-frame clones and is missing some. The sample lists about 180,000 clones, 80% to 90% seen once, with more than 8.5% in the top ten. The source material was PBMCs or T cells enriched from blood (not recorded which). The receptor set was obtained from a woman aged 18 to 35 who had recovered from COVID-19.

The genes are TRBV5-5 and TRBJ2-7; the D gene is possibly TRBD1 (6 bases). Germline CDR1 is SGHKS and CDR2 is YYEKEE (reference sequence). This CDR3 is 14 amino acids long. V lost 1 base to trimming and J lost 3 bases, with 11 bases between them. CDR3 in amino acids: CASSLQGMDYEQYF. The CDR3 DNA follows: TGTGCCAGCAGCTTGCAGGGGATGGACTACGAGCAGTACTTC.

The rearrangement links TRBV5-5 to TRBJ2-1; 10 positions match TRBD1. The CDR3 consists of 16 residues. J was trimmed by 6 bases and V by 4 bases; bases with no gene match: 10. CDR1 and CDR2 (germline): SGHKS, YYEKEE (reference sequence). In DNA, the CDR3 is TGTGCCAGCAGCCTGGGGCCGGGACAGGGGTTCAATGAGCAGTTCTTC. It yields the protein CASSLGPGQGFNEQFF.